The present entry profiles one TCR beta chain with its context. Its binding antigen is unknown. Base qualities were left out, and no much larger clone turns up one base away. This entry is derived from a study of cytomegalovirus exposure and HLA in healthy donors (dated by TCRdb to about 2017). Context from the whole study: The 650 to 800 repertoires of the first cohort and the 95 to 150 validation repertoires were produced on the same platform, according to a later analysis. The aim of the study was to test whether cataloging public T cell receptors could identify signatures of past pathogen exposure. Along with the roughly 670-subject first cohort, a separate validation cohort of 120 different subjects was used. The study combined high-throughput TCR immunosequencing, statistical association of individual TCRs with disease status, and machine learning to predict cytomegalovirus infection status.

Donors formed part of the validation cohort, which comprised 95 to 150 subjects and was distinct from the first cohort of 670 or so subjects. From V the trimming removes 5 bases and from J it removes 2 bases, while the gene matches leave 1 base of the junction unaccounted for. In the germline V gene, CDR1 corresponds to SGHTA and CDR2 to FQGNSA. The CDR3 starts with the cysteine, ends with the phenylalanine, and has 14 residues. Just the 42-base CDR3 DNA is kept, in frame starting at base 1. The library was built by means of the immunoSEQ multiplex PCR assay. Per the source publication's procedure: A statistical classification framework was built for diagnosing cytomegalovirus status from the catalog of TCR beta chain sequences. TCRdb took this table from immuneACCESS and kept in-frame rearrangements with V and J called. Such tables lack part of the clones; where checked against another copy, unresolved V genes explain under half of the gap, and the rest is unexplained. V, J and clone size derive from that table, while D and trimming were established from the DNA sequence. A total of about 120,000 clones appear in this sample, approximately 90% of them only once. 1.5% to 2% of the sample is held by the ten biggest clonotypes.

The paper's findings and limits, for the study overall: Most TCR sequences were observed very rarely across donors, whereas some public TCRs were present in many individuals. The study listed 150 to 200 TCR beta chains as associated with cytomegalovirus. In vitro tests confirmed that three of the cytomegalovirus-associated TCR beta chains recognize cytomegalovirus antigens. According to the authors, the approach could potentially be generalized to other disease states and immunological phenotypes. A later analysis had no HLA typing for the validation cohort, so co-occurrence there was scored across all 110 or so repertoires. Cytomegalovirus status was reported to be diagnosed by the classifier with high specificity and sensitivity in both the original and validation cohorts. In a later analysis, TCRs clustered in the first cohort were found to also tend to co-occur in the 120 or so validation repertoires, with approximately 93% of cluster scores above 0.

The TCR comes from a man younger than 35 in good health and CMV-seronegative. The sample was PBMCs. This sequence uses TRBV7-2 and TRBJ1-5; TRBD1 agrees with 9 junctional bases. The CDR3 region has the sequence CASSRDRGNQPQHF. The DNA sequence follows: TGTGCCAGCAGCCGGGACAGGGGCAATCAGCCCCAGCATTTT.